The T cell receptor (beta chain) under discussion was sequenced for a study of cytomegalovirus exposure and HLA in healthy donors. Whole-study findings and limits: It has been reported that TCR beta sequences accurately predicted the HLA-A and HLA-B alleles of most subjects. The classifier, whose performance was assessed in both the original and validation cohorts, reportedly diagnosed cytomegalovirus status with high specificity and sensitivity.

The primer mix had 60 Vbeta and 13 Jbeta primers. Data came from immunoSEQ multiplex PCR; TCRdb stores just in-frame clones and leaves some out. Here the sample spans tens of thousands of clones, around 81% being singletons. For this clone: What it binds is not known.

Germline V gives CDR1 SNHLY, CDR2 FYNNEI. V dropped 7 bases and J dropped 3; count of bases not matched to a gene: 8. The CDR3 loop spans 15 amino acids. Sequenced material: PBMCs. The chain employs TRBV2 and TRBJ2-3; 9 positions match TRBD1. The source is a man aged 25-40 years in good health and CMV-seronegative. The CDR3 loop is CASNTGTGKTDTQYF. Here the CDR3 DNA reads TGTGCCAGCAATACCGGGACAGGGAAGACAGATACGCAGTATTTT. Drawing the rest from reference TRBV2 and TRBJ2-3, the complete variable domain is EPEVTQTPSHQVTQMGQEVILRCVPISNHLYFYWYRQILGQKVEFLVSFYNNEISEKSEIFDDQFSVERPDGSNFTLKIRSTKLEDSAMYFCASNTGTGKTDTQYFGPGTRLTVL.